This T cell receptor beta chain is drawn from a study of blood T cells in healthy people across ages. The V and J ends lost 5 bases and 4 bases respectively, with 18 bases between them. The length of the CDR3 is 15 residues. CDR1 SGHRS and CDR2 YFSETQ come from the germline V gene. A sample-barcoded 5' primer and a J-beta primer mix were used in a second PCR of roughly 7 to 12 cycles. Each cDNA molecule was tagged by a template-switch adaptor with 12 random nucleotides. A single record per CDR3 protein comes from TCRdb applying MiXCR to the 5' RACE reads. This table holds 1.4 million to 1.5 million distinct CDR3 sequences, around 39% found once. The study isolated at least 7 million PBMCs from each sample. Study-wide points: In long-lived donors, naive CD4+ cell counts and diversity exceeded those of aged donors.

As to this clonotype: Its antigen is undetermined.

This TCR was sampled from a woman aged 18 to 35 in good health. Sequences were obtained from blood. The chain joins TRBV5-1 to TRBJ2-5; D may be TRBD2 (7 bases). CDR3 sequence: CASRGASSGGETQYF. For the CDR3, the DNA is TGCGCCAGCAGGGGGGCCTCTAGCGGAGGAGAGACCCAGTACTTC. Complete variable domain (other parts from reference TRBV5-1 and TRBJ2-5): KAGVTQTPRYLIKTRGQQVTLSCSPISGHRSVSWYQQTPGQGLQFLFEYFSETQRNKGNFPGRFSGRQFSNSRSEMNVSTLELGDSALYLCASRGASSGGETQYFGPGTRLLVL.